This is a list of T cell receptor beta chains from one sample in a study of radiotherapy plus CTLA-4 blockade in lung cancer. TCRdb's copy holds only in-frame clones and misses some; the assay was immunoSEQ multiplex PCR. The sample has 85,000 to 100,000 clones, about three quarters seen once. Here the sequenced sample was peripheral blood, taken from a patient treated with radiotherapy plus ipilimumab. All receptors come from a human donor with non-small cell lung cancer that progressed on radiotherapy plus ipilimumab. Both conserved end residues are trimmed from each CDR3.

v_call,j_call,cdr3_aa
TRBV9,TRBJ1-3,ASSPRGQGGTGNTIY
TRBV2,TRBJ2-4,ASLASGRAKNIQY
TRBV2,TRBJ1-2,ASSSSETGGSGYT
TRBV4-1,TRBJ2-7,ASSQVVGGGVYEQY
TRBV4-1,TRBJ1-1,ASSPGGEAILGNTEAF
TRBV7-2,TRBJ1-6,ASSLGLMPSSYNSPLH
TRBV7-9,TRBJ1-1,ASSLEAAGTEAF
TRBV11-3,TRBJ2-1,ASSLGWGGSGNEQF
TRBV6-5,TRBJ2-3,ASSYSGPLGTDTQY
TRBV5-6,TRBJ2-7,ASSSLGGGMAEQY
TRBV28,TRBJ1-2,ASRLNYGYT
TRBV11-2,TRBJ2-7,ASSPRDSLYEQY
TRBV5-1,TRBJ2-2,ASSLNPDRVNTGELF
TRBV6-5,TRBJ2-1,ASSLSGRAHNEQF
TRBV6-5,TRBJ1-1,ASSYGGLNTEAF
TRBV2,TRBJ2-1,ATAARRYNEQF
TRBV11-3,TRBJ1-2,ASRPRGPRGLFNYGYT
TRBV5-4,TRBJ1-2,ASSFKGSDGYT
TRBV6-5,TRBJ2-1,ASRVPGGNEQF
TRBV7-6,TRBJ2-1,ASSLEVSGSLGNEQF
TRBV27,TRBJ2-1,ASSPGTGAYNEQF
TRBV6-5,TRBJ1-3,ASSYSRLGNTIY
TRBV6-5,TRBJ2-7,ASSAPELSSYEQY
TRBV19,TRBJ2-2,ASKGTAGTGELF
TRBV5-4,TRBJ2-7,ASSRWAYEQY
TRBV7-9,TRBJ2-2,ASRLRQQNTGELF
TRBV19,TRBJ2-2,ASSPDNTGELF
TRBV20-1,TRBJ2-1,SVTQGNEQF